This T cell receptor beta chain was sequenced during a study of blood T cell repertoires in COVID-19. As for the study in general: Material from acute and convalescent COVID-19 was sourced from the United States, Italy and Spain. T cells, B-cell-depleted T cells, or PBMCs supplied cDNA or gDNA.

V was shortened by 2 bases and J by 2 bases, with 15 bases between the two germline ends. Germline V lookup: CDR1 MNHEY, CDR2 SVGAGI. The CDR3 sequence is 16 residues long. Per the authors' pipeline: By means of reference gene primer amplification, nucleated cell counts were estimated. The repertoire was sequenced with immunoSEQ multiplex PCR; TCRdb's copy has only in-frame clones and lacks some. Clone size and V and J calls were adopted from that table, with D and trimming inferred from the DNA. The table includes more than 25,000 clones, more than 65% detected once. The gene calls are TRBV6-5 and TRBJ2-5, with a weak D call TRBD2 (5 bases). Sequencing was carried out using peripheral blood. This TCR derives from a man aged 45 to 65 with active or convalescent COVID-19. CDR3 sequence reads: CASSYAQRGLQETQYF. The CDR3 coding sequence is TGTGCCAGCAGTTACGCTCAGAGAGGACTTCAAGAGACCCAGTACTTC.